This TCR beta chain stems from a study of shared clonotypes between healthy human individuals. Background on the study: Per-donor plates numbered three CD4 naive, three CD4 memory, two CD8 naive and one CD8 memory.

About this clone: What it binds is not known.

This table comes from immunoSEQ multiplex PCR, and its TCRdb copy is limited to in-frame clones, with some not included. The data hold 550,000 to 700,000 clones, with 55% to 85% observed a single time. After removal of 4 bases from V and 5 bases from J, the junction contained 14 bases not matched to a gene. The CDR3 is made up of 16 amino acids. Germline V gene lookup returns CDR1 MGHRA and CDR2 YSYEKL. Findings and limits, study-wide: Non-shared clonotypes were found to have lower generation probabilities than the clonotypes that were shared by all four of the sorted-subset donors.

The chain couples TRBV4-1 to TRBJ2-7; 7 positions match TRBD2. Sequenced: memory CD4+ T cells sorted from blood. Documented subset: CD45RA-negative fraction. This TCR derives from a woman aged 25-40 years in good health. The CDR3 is CASSPKAAGKGHEQYF. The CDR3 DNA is TGCGCCAGCAGCCCTAAGGCAGCGGGAAAGGGCCACGAGCAGTACTTC.